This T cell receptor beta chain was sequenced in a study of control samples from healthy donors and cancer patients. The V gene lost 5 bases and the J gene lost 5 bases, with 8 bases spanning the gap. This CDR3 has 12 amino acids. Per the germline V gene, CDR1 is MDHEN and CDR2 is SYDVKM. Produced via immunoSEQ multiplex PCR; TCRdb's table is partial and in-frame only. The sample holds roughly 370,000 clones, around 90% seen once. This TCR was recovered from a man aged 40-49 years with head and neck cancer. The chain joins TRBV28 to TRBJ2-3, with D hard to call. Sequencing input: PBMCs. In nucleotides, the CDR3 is TGTGCCAGCAGTCGCTCCGGAGATACGCAGTATTTT. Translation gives CASSRSGDTQYF.